A single T cell receptor (beta chain) is shown here with its context. Measured with immunoSEQ multiplex PCR; TCRdb has only the in-frame clones, and not every one. The table has about 300,000 clones, 80% to 95% seen once. Looked up from germline, CDR1 is LNHNV and CDR2 is YYDKDF (reference sequence). V gave up 3 bases and J gave up 2 bases, with 10 bases separating them. This CDR3 has 15 amino acids. These data originate in a study of blood T cell repertoires in COVID-19. The rearrangement links TRBV15 to TRBJ2-2; a weak D match, TRBD2 (6 bases). Sequencing was performed on peripheral blood. The source is a young woman with COVID-19, enrolled during active disease. The CDR3 nucleotides read TGTGCCACCAGCAGCGGGACTTCTAACACCGGGGAGCTGTTTTTT. Amino acid sequence: CATSSGTSNTGELFF.